What follows are 12 T cell receptor beta chains derived from one specimen sequenced in a study of blood T cells in healthy people across ages. A second about 7 to 11 cycle PCR used barcoded and J-beta primers. TCRdb itself ran the 5' RACE reads through MiXCR, one entry per CDR3 protein. Of 1.5 million or so distinct CDR3 sequences in the sample, 42% were seen once. Sequenced sample: blood. The receptor source for this set is a woman aged 18-29 years in good health.

The chain recombines TRBV29-1 with TRBJ2-5; 12 nucleotides agree with TRBD2. The CDR3 runs to 16 residues. J was trimmed by 0 bases and V by 4 bases; bases with no gene match: 6. Germline-derived CDR1 and CDR2 are SQVTM and ANQGSEA. CDR3: CSVGLAGVADQETQYF. For the CDR3, the DNA is TGCAGCGTTGGACTAGCGGGAGTCGCAGACCAAGAGACCCAGTACTTC.

The rearrangement uses TRBV30 and TRBJ1-2, with D possibly being TRBD1 (5 bases). CDR1 and CDR2 (germline): GTSNPN, SVGIG (reference sequence). Trimming stripped 0 bases from V and 12 bases from J, with 14 bases between. The length of the CDR3 is 12 residues. As DNA, the CDR3 is TGTGCCTGGAGTGTACCCCCTCAGGGTAACACCTTC. Amino acids: CAWSVPPQGNTF.

This clonotype was seen more than once but under ten times. This chain links TRBV6-6 with TRBJ2-5; D might be TRBD1 or TRBD2, each matching 6 bases. From germline, CDR1 is MNHNY and CDR2 SVGAGI (reference sequence). The CDR3 contains 16 residues. V was trimmed by 2 bases and J by 5 bases, leaving 18 bases between them. The CDR3 region is CASSYPPGGGTETQYF. For the CDR3, the DNA is TGTGCCAGCAGTTACCCCCCTGGAGGGGGGACGGAGACCCAGTACTTC.

This clonotype was seen a few times. The chain links TRBV20-1 to TRBJ2-7, with D tentatively TRBD1 (6 bases). CDR3 length: 14 residues. The germline V gene encodes CDR1 DFQATT and CDR2 SNEGSKA (reference sequence). The CDR3 DNA reads as TGCAGCGGCGGACAGACCTTCCCCTCCTACGAGCAGTACTTC. This translates into CSGGQTFPSYEQYF.

This clonotype was seen only a few times. The CDR3: CSADNLWGTQYF. CDR3 sequence (DNA): TGCAGTGCTGACAATCTATGGGGCACGCAGTATTTT. The gene calls are TRBV20-1 and TRBJ2-3, with D perhaps matching TRBD1 (5 bases). The CDR3 covers 12 residues. Trimming shortened V by 5 bases and J by 9 bases, and 15 bases separated the two germline ends. The germline V gene has CDR1 DFQATT and CDR2 SNEGSKA (reference sequence).

A note on this clonotype: A junction boundary mismatches the germline segment, possibly from a read error. This rearrangement joins TRBV20-1 to TRBJ2-3; 10 bases line up with TRBD1. Looked up from germline, CDR1 is DFQATT and CDR2 is SNEGSKA (reference sequence). CDR3 length: 15 amino acids. The CDR3 DNA reads as TGCAGTGCCCCGGGACAGGGGTCTGTCACAGATGCGCAGTATTTT. Its translation: CSAPGQGSVTDAQYF.

This clonotype turned up a few times. This chain connects TRBV7-2 to TRBJ2-3, with D unclear. There are 15 residues in the CDR3. V was trimmed by 6 bases and J by 1 base, leaving 14 bases between them. Germline lookup yields CDR1 SGHTA and CDR2 FQGNSA. As DNA, the CDR3 is TGTGCCAGCAGGTTGGGCCTTGGAGGCACAGATACGCAGTATTTT. Residues: CASRLGLGGTDTQYF.

DNA for the CDR3: TGTGCCAGCAGTCCAGGACTGAACGAGCAGTACTTC. Protein sequence: CASSPGLNEQYF. The chain combines TRBV12-3 or TRBV12-4 with TRBJ2-7; tentatively, D is TRBD2 (5 bases). The CDR3 covers 12 residues. The V end was cut by 5 bases, the J end by 5 bases, with 10 bases between.

The V and J genes are TRBV2 and TRBJ2-7, with TRBD2 identical over 9 bases. V dropped 6 bases and J dropped 7; count of bases not matched to a gene: 13. Looked up from germline, CDR1 is SNHLY and CDR2 is FYNNEI. There are 15 residues in the CDR3. The CDR3: CASRPGLAPYNEQYF. In DNA form, the CDR3 reads TGTGCCAGCAGGCCGGGACTAGCCCCTTACAATGAGCAGTACTTC. Based on the CDR3 plus reference TRBV2 and TRBJ2-7, the full variable domain is EPEVTQTPSHQVTQMGQEVILRCVPISNHLYFYWYRQILGQKVEFLVSFYNNEISEKSEIFDDQFSVERPDGSNFTLKIRSTKLEDSAMYFCASRPGLAPYNEQYFGPGTRLTVT.

V is TRBV5-1 and J is TRBJ2-7, with D tentatively TRBD1 (6 bases). The V and J ends lost 2 bases and 4 bases respectively, with 13 bases between them. This CDR3 has 14 amino acids. Looked up from germline, CDR1 is SGHRS and CDR2 is YFSETQ. This CDR3 reads CASSFAGERYEQYF. In DNA, the CDR3 is TGCGCCAGCAGCTTCGCAGGGGAACGATACGAGCAGTACTTC.

The V gene is TRBV7-3, the J gene TRBJ1-4, with D possibly being TRBD1 (5 bases). The V gene lost 2 bases and the J gene lost 7 bases, with 11 bases spanning the gap. Germline CDR1 and CDR2: SGHTA and FQGTGA. The length of the CDR3 is 14 residues. The CDR3 protein is CASSLDSGGEKLFF. The CDR3 DNA follows: TGTGCCAGCAGCTTAGACAGCGGGGGTGAAAAACTGTTTTTT.

This clonotype was seen a few times. The V call is TRBV4-1, the J call TRBJ1-1; D is undetermined. CDR3 length: 14 residues. Germline assignment: CDR1 MGHRA and CDR2 YSYEKL. The V end lost 4 bases, the J end lost 7 bases, and 16 bases lay between the germline ends. CDR3 DNA: TGCGCCAGCAGCCCCAAGATAAGGGTTGATGAAGCTTTCTTT. This codes for CASSPKIRVDEAFF.